This entry lists 9 T cell receptor delta chains sequenced from one sample in a study of TRDV2 sequences in healthy donors. TCRdb repeated clone calling on the PCR reads with CATT. This sample has approximately 1,500 delta-chain clones, with approximately 16% found just once. Sequencing input: Vd2+ gamma-delta T cells from blood. The receptors here all came from a human donor in good health.

In regard to this clone: The DNA is left out, because the CDR3 cannot be placed on it with certainty; the CDR3 is given as TCRdb lists it. V gene TRDV2 combines with J gene TRDJ1; TRDD3, as called in the table, went unchecked against the DNA. Per germline, CDR1 GEAIGNYY and CDR2 EKD. The CDR3 length is 32 residues, termini included. The CDR3: CACDRLPGLDDEGSYYCACDTLALGDTDKLIF.

This clone was counted at least ten times. J is TRDJ1 and V is TRDV2, with 7 bases identical to TRDD3. J was trimmed by 0 bases and V by 0 bases; bases with no gene match: 15. Germline loops: CDR1 GEAIGNYY, CDR2 EKD. The CDR3 loop spans 19 amino acids. In DNA form, the CDR3 reads TGTGCCTGTGACACCGTAAAAGGTACTGGGGATTTTTACACCGATAAACTCATCTTT. It is translated as CACDTVKGTGDFYTDKLIF.

To note about this clone: A read error likely explains this, since a far larger clone differs by one base. Other DNA sequences within the sample encode an identical CDR3. The chain is built from TRDV2 and TRDJ1, with 10 bases identical to TRDD3. Per the germline V gene, CDR1 is GEAIGNYY and CDR2 is EKD. The CDR3 is 16 residues long. CDR3 DNA sequence: TGTGCCTGTGACACCCTGGGGGATAGGGACACTGATAAACTCATCTTT. Its translation: CACDTLGDRDTDKLIF.

This clone has only a few counts. This chain joins TRDV2 and TRDJ1; 8 nucleotides line up with TRDD3. The CDR3 contains 14 residues. CDR1 is GEAIGNYY and CDR2 is EKD in the germline V gene. V trimming: 3 bases; J trimming: 2 bases; junction bases outside the gene matches: 4. The CDR3 DNA follows: TGTGCCTGTGACGCGGTGGGGGATACCGATAAACTCATCTTT. Its protein is CACDAVGDTDKLIF.

By its share, this clone is large. The chain links TRDV2 to TRDJ1, with 10 positions matching TRDD3. This CDR3 comprises 19 residues. CDR1 GEAIGNYY and CDR2 EKD come from the germline V gene. V lost 0 bases and J lost 5; bases outside the gene matches: 17. The CDR3 is CACDTMEGRWGIKQDKLIF. The CDR3 bases are TGTGCCTGTGACACCATGGAGGGGCGCTGGGGGATAAAGCAGGATAAACTCATCTTT.

This clone showed up just a few times. The chain couples TRDV2 to TRDJ1; 12 bases are shared with TRDD3. This CDR3 is built from 19 residues. Germline V gives CDR1 GEAIGNYY, CDR2 EKD. The J segment lost 0 bases and the V segment lost 3 bases, leaving 13 bases of the junction unmatched. CDR3 loop: CACDPVGTGGYQYTDKLIF. The CDR3 nucleotides read TGTGCCTGTGACCCCGTCGGTACTGGGGGATACCAGTACACCGATAAACTCATCTTT.

This clone was observed a few times. The chain recombines TRDV2 with TRDJ1; TRDD3 matches 12 bases. CDR1 is GEAIGNYY, CDR2 EKD, per germline. The CDR3 spans 17 residues. V lost 0 bases to trimming and J lost 4 bases; unmatched junction nucleotides: 8. The CDR3 region has the DNA TGTGCCTGTGACACCATTACTGGGGGATACCGGGACGATAAACTCATCTTT. It encodes CACDTITGGYRDDKLIF.

There are a few counts of this clone. TCRdb's entry gives the protein of a much larger clone, which mismatches this DNA's translation at residue 17, likely from a read error; the protein reported here is translated from the DNA. This chain connects TRDV2 to TRDJ3; TRDD3 matches at 13 bases. The CDR3 covers 20 residues. CDR1 and CDR2 from the germline V gene are GEAIGNYY and EKD. The CDR3 sequence is CACDRLLGDTVSWDTRLMFF. DNA of the CDR3: TGTGCCTGTGACCGCTTACTGGGGGATACGGTCTCCTGGGACACCCGACTGATGTTTTTC.

The rearrangement uses TRDV2 and TRDJ1; 12 bases agree with TRDD3. CDR1 and CDR2 (germline): GEAIGNYY, EKD. The length of the CDR3 is 30 residues. V dropped 0 bases and J dropped 4; count of bases not matched to a gene: 47. The CDR3 coding sequence is TGTGCCTGTGACACCGTTGTGCTGGGTACTGGGGGATACCGGGACGATGTGCTGGGTACTGGGGGATACCGGGACGATAAACTCATCTTT. This codes for CACDTVVLGTGGYRDDVLGTGGYRDDKLIF.